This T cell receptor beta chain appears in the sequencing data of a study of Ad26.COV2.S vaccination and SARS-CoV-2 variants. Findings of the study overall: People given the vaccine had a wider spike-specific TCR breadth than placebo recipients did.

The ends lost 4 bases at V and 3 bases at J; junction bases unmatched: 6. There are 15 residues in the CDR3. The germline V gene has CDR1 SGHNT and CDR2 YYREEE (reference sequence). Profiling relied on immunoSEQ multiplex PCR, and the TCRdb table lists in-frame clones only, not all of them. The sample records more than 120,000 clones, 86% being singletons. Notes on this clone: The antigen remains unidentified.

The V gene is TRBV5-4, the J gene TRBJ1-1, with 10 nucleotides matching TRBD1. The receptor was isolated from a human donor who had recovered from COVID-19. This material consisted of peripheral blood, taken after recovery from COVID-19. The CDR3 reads CASSNRDRGYTEAFF. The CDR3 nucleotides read TGTGCCAGCAGCAACCGGGACAGGGGTTACACTGAAGCTTTCTTT.